A single TCR beta chain is shown here with its context. Its antigen target is currently unknown. No base-level quality is on record; no much larger clone is a single base apart. CDR1 MGHRA and CDR2 YSYEKL were looked up in the germline V gene. A distance of 14 bases separates the germline ends of V and J, which lose 4 bases and 4 bases respectively. Counted from cysteine to phenylalanine, this CDR3 has 15 amino acids. Only the CDR3 DNA is retained, 45 bases long and in frame from the first base. These data come from a study of CD8 T cells in Susac syndrome (dated by TCRdb to about 2019). Regarding the research as a whole: Repertoire sequencing was used to test whether CD8+ T cell activation and differentiation in Susac syndrome was antigen driven. CD8+ T cell repertoire clonality was compared between some 12 healthy donors, around 14 Susac syndrome patients and about 15 multiple sclerosis patients. The research as a whole found: The number of individuals in the TCR sequencing and HLA analysis was recognized as being relatively small.

RNA was extracted using the RNeasy kit, and about 0.45 to 1 microgram was reverse transcribed with random hexamers. The immunoSEQ multiplex PCR assay, covering 54 Vbeta and 13 Jbeta segments, was used to amplify TCR beta CDR3 regions. Bias from PCR amplification was corrected by using a synthetic template baseline for primer optimization and for computational correction. From the authors' description of their analysis: Only productive sequences were kept, with reads annotated to V, D and J genes according to IMGT and analyzed in immunoSEQ Analyzer. Clonality was calculated as one minus the Shannon entropy normalized by log2 of the number of productive unique sequences. For each patient and control, public and private clones were evaluated within the 100 most prevalent clones. Susac-specific clones were defined as absent from healthy and MS cohorts, roughly 1,100 published viral clones and other ImmuneACCESS disease sequences. The public sequencing data were trimmed at Q25 with fastp and processed into clonotypes with MiXCR by TCRdb, which kept only in-frame beta chains. Every CDR3 protein is listed once, alongside the most common genes and DNA of its rows. For this entry, the V and J calls and clone size follow TCRdb and not the study's own pipeline. This sample lists approximately 110,000 distinct CDR3 sequences; approximately 95% were detected once. The top ten hold more than 0.25% of the sample.

Peripheral blood CD8+ and CD4+ T cells from healthy donors, Susac syndrome patients and multiple sclerosis patients were profiled by high-throughput TCR beta sequencing. The multiple sclerosis controls were treatment-naive patients whose relapsing-remitting disease, either stable or active, fulfilled the revised McDonald criteria. CD8+ TEMRA cells were enriched by FACS, while bulk CD8+ and CD4+ T cells were purified by magnetic negative isolation. Blood was collected in EDTA tubes and processed within 24 hours, with PBMCs isolated through density gradient centrifugation. PBMCs intended for TCR sequencing were cryopreserved in liquid nitrogen and were subsequently thawed in a 37 degrees C water bath. The sorted or isolated CD4+, CD8+ and CD8+ TEMRA cells reached a purity of at least 90%.

The clonotype originates from a human donor with multiple sclerosis. The chain links TRBV4-1 with TRBJ2-4, with a tentative D gene TRBD2 over 6 matching bases. Input material: CD8+ T cells from PBMCs. The DNA sequence is given as TGCGCCAGCAGCCCTACCGTTGGGGGGAAAAACATTCAGTACTTC. Its translation is CASSPTVGGKNIQYF.